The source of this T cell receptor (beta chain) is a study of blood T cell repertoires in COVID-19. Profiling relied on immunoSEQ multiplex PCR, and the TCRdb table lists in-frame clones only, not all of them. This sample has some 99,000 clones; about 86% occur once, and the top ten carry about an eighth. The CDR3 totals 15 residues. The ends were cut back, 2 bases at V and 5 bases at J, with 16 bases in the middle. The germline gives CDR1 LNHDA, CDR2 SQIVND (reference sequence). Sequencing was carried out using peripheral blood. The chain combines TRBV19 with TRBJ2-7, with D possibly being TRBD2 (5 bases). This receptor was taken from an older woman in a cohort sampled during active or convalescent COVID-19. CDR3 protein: CASSIHSRGVDEQYF. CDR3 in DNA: TGTGCCAGTAGTATACATAGTCGGGGAGTCGACGAGCAGTACTTC.